What follows are 6 T cell receptor beta chains derived from one specimen sequenced in a study of Epstein–Barr virus B cells in breast cancer. Their antigens remain unidentified. RNA was the template for SMARTer libraries capturing complete alpha and beta V(D)J regions. One entry per CDR3 protein, called by TCRdb with MiXCR from the 5' RACE reads. Of 600 to 700 distinct CDR3 sequences in the sample, around 43% were seen once. Sequencing used tumor-infiltrating lymphocytes expanded in culture. The receptors come from a woman in her thirties or forties with triple-negative breast cancer.

This chain uses TRBV10-2 with TRBJ1-1, with TRBD1 matching 11 bases. The V gene end was trimmed by 4 bases and the J gene end by 3 bases; junction bases not matched to a gene: 4. CDR3 length: 15 amino acids. Germline CDR1 WSHSY, CDR2 SAAADI. CDR3 sequence reads: CASSGPGQGDTEAFF. The CDR3 coding sequence is TGCGCCAGCAGTGGCCCGGGACAGGGGGACACTGAAGCTTTCTTT.

Remarks on this clonotype: Mismatch with germline at one junction end may stem from a read error. The genes are TRBV9 and TRBJ2-7; no definite D call. Germline V gene sequence: CDR1 SGDLS, CDR2 YYNGEE. The CDR3 has 14 residues. The CDR3 sequence: CASSVGSFSNEQYF. CDR3 DNA sequence: TGTGCCAGCAGCGTAGGGTCATTCTCCAACGAGCAGTACTTC.

The V call is TRBV5-5, the J call TRBJ2-5; 8 bases map to TRBD1. CDR1 is SGHKS, CDR2 YYEKEE, per germline (reference sequence). The CDR3 consists of 14 residues. The V segment lost 0 bases and the J segment 4 bases; nucleotides outside the gene matches: 2. CDR3 sequence: CASSLGGTGETQYF. CDR3 bases: TGTGCCAGCAGCTTGGGGGGGACAGGAGAGACCCAGTACTTC.

V gene TRBV27 combines with J gene TRBJ2-2; 11 bases fit TRBD2. Germline CDR1 is MNHEY and CDR2 is SMNVEV (reference sequence). The CDR3 spans 15 residues. The trim removed 3 bases at V and 6 bases at J, leaving 3 bases unmatched. In DNA form, the CDR3 reads TGTGCCAGCAGTTTGATTAGCGGGGGGGCCGGGGAGCTGTTTTTT. Translated: CASSLISGGAGELFF.

The V and J genes are TRBV4-1 and TRBJ2-7; D unclear. This CDR3 comprises 15 residues. The germline V gene encodes CDR1 MGHRA and CDR2 YSYEKL. V was clipped by 0 bases and J by 2 bases, with 11 bases between them. The CDR3 spells CASSQDTLGPYEQYF. CDR3 DNA sequence: TGCGCCAGCAGCCAAGATACCCTAGGTCCCTACGAGCAGTACTTC.

On this clonotype: This may stem from a read error, because a much larger clone lies one nucleotide away. The chain recombines TRBV7-2 with TRBJ2-7, with D possibly matching TRBD2 (6 bases). The CDR3 loop spans 14 amino acids. CDR1 SGHTA and CDR2 FQGNSA come from the germline V gene. CDR3: CATRTGAPPYEQYF. DNA for the CDR3: TGTGCGACTAGAACCGGGGCACCGCCCTACGAGCAGTACTTC.